Listed below are T cell receptor beta chains from one sample, sequenced in a study of identifying expanded T cells in peripheral blood. Produced via immunoSEQ multiplex PCR; TCRdb's table is partial and in-frame only. The table shows 130,000 or so clones, with around four fifths occurring only once. Material for sequencing was blood. The receptors derive from a person aged 18 to 69 in good health. The CDR3 runs from the conserved cysteine through the conserved F or W. Each record gives: D gene, clone size, V gene, J gene, CDR3 protein, CDR3 DNA. The D gene is left open where the match is weak. Not every row has a clone size; where given, it reads once, few, many or a size class.

>-|-|TRBV7-2|TRBJ1-2
CASAIGGLQRYGYTF
TGTGCCAGCGCGATCGGGGGACTCCAGCGTTATGGCTACACCTTC
>-|-|TRBV19|TRBJ1-2
CASSYLGANYGYTF
TGTGCCAGTAGTTACTTGGGGGCCAACTATGGCTACACCTTC
>-|-|TRBV27|TRBJ2-7
CASSHGHGYEQYF
TGTGCCAGCAGTCATGGCCATGGGTACGAGCAGTACTTC
>-|-|TRBV6-5|TRBJ1-2
CASSITGTYGYTF
TGTGCCAGCAGTATAACGGGGACCTATGGCTACACCTTC
>-|few|TRBV19|TRBJ1-6
CASSIPGGRPPLHF
TGTGCCAGTAGTATCCCGGGTGGGAGGCCACCCCTCCACTTT
>TRBD2|-|TRBV7-9|TRBJ2-1
CASSLGASGAYNEQFF
TGTGCCAGCAGCTTAGGGGCTAGCGGGGCATACAATGAGCAGTTCTTC
>-|-|TRBV10-2|TRBJ1-5
CASSEDRNNQPQHF
TGCGCCAGCAGTGAGGACAGAAACAATCAGCCCCAGCATTTT
>-|-|TRBV10-1|TRBJ2-1
CASSESPGTYNEQFF
TGCGCCAGCAGTGAGTCACCGGGGACCTACAATGAGCAGTTCTTC
>-|-|TRBV7-2|TRBJ2-7
CASSFDPGGSREQYF
TGTGCCAGCAGCTTTGATCCTGGGGGAAGTCGCGAGCAGTACTTC
>-|-|TRBV6-5|TRBJ1-6
CASSYSQSIYNSPLHF
TGTGCCAGCAGTTACTCCCAATCCATTTATAATTCACCCCTCCACTTT
>-|-|TRBV7-9|TRBJ1-4
CASSLAAEKLFF
TGTGCCAGCAGCTTAGCGGCTGAAAAACTGTTTTTT
>-|-|TRBV6-6|TRBJ1-2
CASSYSPGHGYTF
TGTGCCAGCAGTTACTCGCCCGGACATGGCTACACCTTC
>-|-|TRBV6-6|TRBJ1-2
CASSLVQGTNYGYTF
TGTGCCAGCAGTTTAGTTCAGGGGACTAACTATGGCTACACCTTC
>-|-|TRBV4-3|TRBJ2-3
CASSQDSTDTQYF
TGCGCCAGCAGCCAAGACAGCACAGATACGCAGTATTTT
>TRBD2|-|TRBV2|TRBJ2-3
CASTGGVTDTQYF
TGTGCCAGCACGGGGGGAGTCACAGATACGCAGTATTTT
>-|-|TRBV27|TRBJ1-2
CASSAYMGSYTF
TGTGCCAGCAGTGCCTACATGGGGAGCTACACCTTC